This TCR beta chain was captured by sequencing in a study of T cells in Graves' hyperthyroidism and ophthalmopathy. On the study more broadly: Blood from the periphery was taken at initial diagnosis, before any treatment. Whole-study findings and limits: Ophthalmopathy prediction by the model preceded onset by a median approximately six months.

TCR beta CDR3 sequences were amplified from RNA transcripts. In the first-round RT-PCR of the TCR CDR3, the HTBI primer set was used. TCRdb processed the multiplex PCR reads anew with MiXCR; each CDR3 protein has one entry. The data hold around 500,000 distinct CDR3 sequences, with around 13% observed a single time. This clonotype was observed at least ten times. Its antigen is undetermined. The authors took PBMCs from roughly 9.5 ml fresh peripheral blood. V was pared by 8 bases and J by 3 bases, with 12 bases of the junction left unmatched. The CDR3 runs 15 residues. CDR1 and CDR2 (germline): WSHSY, SAAADI.

This sequence was found in a woman in her forties with Graves' hyperthyroidism. The J gene is TRBJ2-7, the V gene TRBV10-2; 8 bases map to TRBD2. Specimen: blood. CDR3 in DNA: TGCGCCAGCCAGGCAGAGCGGGAGTACTACTACGAGCAGTACTTC. Protein: CASQAEREYYYEQYF.